The TCR beta chain under discussion was sequenced for a study of blood T cells in healthy people across ages. Combining a sample-barcoded 5' primer with a J-beta primer mix, a second PCR ran for about 6 to 11 cycles. TCRdb used MiXCR to reprocess the 5' RACE reads, holding one entry per CDR3 protein. The sample contains 1.5 million to 2 million distinct CDR3 sequences, roughly 30% of which appear only once. V dropped 4 bases and J dropped 7 bases, with 11 bases sitting between them. Germline V gene data show CDR1 as ENHRY and CDR2 as SYGVKD. The CDR3 spans 14 residues. The sequenced material came from blood. The V call is TRBV10-3, the J call TRBJ1-6; TRBD1 might be the D (5 bases). This TCR was sampled from a woman in her 30s in good health. The CDR3 DNA reads as TGTGCCATCAGTGGGGACGGCCACAATTCACCCCTCCACTTT. This gives the protein CAISGDGHNSPLHF.